These 7 T cell receptor beta chains share one sample of origin, sequenced in a study of T cell responses to AZD1222 COVID-19 vaccine. Method: immunoSEQ multiplex PCR; TCRdb's copy keeps in-frame clones and lacks some. Altogether 100,000 or so clones are present, about 89% being singletons, with the ten largest covering over 15%. Sample: peripheral blood, taken on day 0 of AZD1222 vaccination. The receptor source for this set is an adult in good health.

The chain recombines TRBV18 with TRBJ1-1; a weak D match, TRBD1 (5 bases). Germline lookup yields CDR1 KGHSH and CDR2 LQKENI. CDR3 length: 16 amino acids. V was shortened by 1 base and J by 1 base, with 13 bases between the two germline ends. CDR3 bases: TGTGCCAGCTCACCACGTTCGGGGGTAGGGAACACTGAAGCTTTCTTT. This sequence encodes CASSPRSGVGNTEAFF. Full variable domain (rest looked up from reference TRBV18 and TRBJ1-1): NAGVMQNPRHLVRRRGQEARLRCSPMKGHSHVYWYRQLPEEGLKFMVYLQKENIIDESGMPKERFSAEFPKEGPSILRIQQVVRGDSAAYFCASSPRSGVGNTEAFFGQGTRLTVV.

This clone was found once. The chain joins TRBV12-5 to TRBJ1-2; perhaps TRBD1 as D (5 bases). Trimming took off 7 bases at V and 4 bases at J, with 22 bases between the two ends. This CDR3 is built from 16 residues. Per the germline V gene, CDR1 is LGHNT and CDR2 is FRNRAP. The CDR3 sequence: CASAREVGTGSYGYTF. CDR3 coding DNA: TGTGCTAGTGCGCGAGAGGTGGGGACTGGGTCCTATGGCTACACCTTC.

V is TRBV2 and J is TRBJ1-5; D is uncertain. The CDR3 contains 14 residues. V was shortened by 3 bases and J by 3 bases, with 9 bases between the two germline ends. CDR1 and CDR2 from the germline V gene are SNHLY and FYNNEI. CDR3 loop: CASSEALVNQPQHF. The DNA of the CDR3 is TGTGCCAGCAGTGAGGCATTAGTCAATCAGCCCCAGCATTTT.

This chain uses TRBV3-1 (or the pseudogene TRBV3-2) with TRBJ2-2, with 7 bases identical to TRBD2. Germline CDR1 LGHDT, CDR2 YNNKEL (reference sequence). CDR3 length: 15 amino acids. The ends lost 4 bases at V and 2 bases at J; junction bases unmatched: 4. CDR3 DNA: TGTGCCAGCAGCCGCCCTAGCGGAAACACCGGGGAGCTGTTTTTT. Amino acid sequence: CASSRPSGNTGELFF.

The chain combines TRBV6-5 with TRBJ2-2; 10 bases align to TRBD1. From germline, CDR1 is MNHEY and CDR2 SVGAGI. The CDR3 totals 14 residues. V trimming: 11 bases; J trimming: 6 bases; junction bases outside the gene matches: 9. The CDR3 nucleotides read TGTGCCGGCAACCGGGACAGGGGAGCCGGGGAGCTGTTTTTT. Its translation: CAGNRDRGAGELFF.

V and J are TRBV7-8 and TRBJ1-1; tentatively, D is TRBD1 (6 bases). Trimming shortened V by 1 base and J by 0 bases, and 15 bases separated the two germline ends. The CDR3 covers 17 residues. Germline V gene data show CDR1 as SGHVS and CDR2 as FQNEAQ. The CDR3 sequence is CASSLGGGIRMNTEAFF. The CDR3 DNA sequence: TGTGCCAGCAGCTTAGGAGGGGGGATACGCATGAACACTGAAGCTTTCTTT.

V usage is TRBV3-1 (or the pseudogene TRBV3-2) and J usage is TRBJ2-7, with TRBD2 matching over 7 bases. Trimming removed 0 bases from V and 2 bases from J; junction bases left unmatched: 4. There are 15 residues in the CDR3. The germline CDR1 and CDR2 sequences are LGHDT and YNNKEL (reference sequence). The CDR3 DNA reads as TGTGCCAGCAGCCAAGATTCCAGCGGGGCCTACGAGCAGTACTTC. Protein: CASSQDSSGAYEQYF.